A single T cell receptor beta chain is shown here with its context. This sample was taken from a study of blood T cell repertoires in COVID-19. On the study more broadly: Sources were T cells, B-cell-depleted T cells, or PBMCs; the material itself was cDNA or gDNA.

Profiling relied on immunoSEQ multiplex PCR, and the TCRdb table lists in-frame clones only, not all of them. This table has roughly 160,000 clones, roughly 84% appearing once. Germline CDR1 reads SGHRS; CDR2 reads YFSETQ. This CDR3 has 13 residues. Trimming removed 4 bases from V and 2 bases from J, with 9 bases in between. This clonotype was sampled from a man over 45 with active or convalescent COVID-19. The chain joins TRBV5-1 to TRBJ2-5; D is undetermined. Material: peripheral blood. The CDR3: CASSGGVQETQYF. The CDR3 coding sequence is TGCGCCAGCAGCGGTGGAGTTCAAGAGACCCAGTACTTC.